Below are 16 T cell receptor beta chains sequenced from a single sample in a study of blood T cell repertoires in COVID-19. The protocol was immunoSEQ multiplex PCR, while the TCRdb copy is restricted to in-frame clones and leaves out a portion. The profile shows 140,000 to 150,000 clones, 87% of them singletons. Input material: peripheral blood. The receptors shown here come from a man aged 45-60 years who had recovered from COVID-19.

This sequence joins TRBV5-1 and TRBJ2-3; 8 nucleotides match TRBD2. The CDR3 has 17 amino acids. The V and J ends lost 0 bases and 4 bases, in that order; junction bases with no gene match: 10. Germline CDR1 is SGHRS and CDR2 is YFSETQ. The CDR3 nucleotides read TGCGCCAGCAGCTTGGAAGGTGCAGCGGGGGAATCAGATACGCAGTATTTT. Encoded protein: CASSLEGAAGESDTQYF. Variable domain in full (rest from reference TRBV5-1 and TRBJ2-3): KAGVTQTPRYLIKTRGQQVTLSCSPISGHRSVSWYQQTPGQGLQFLFEYFSETQRNKGNFPGRFSGRQFSNSRSEMNVSTLELGDSALYLCASSLEGAAGESDTQYFGPGTRLTVL.

This clone was observed once. J is TRBJ1-2 and V is TRBV5-1, with 10 bases lining up with TRBD1. Trimming at V came to 3 bases and at J to 4 bases, leaving 6 bases not matched to a gene. The CDR3 length is 15 residues. Germline loops: CDR1 SGHRS, CDR2 YFSETQ. CDR3 nucleotides: TGCGCCAGCAGCTCTACCGGGACAGGGGTCTATGGCTACACCTTC. It specifies CASSSTGTGVYGYTF.

This sequence joins TRBV6-2 or TRBV6-3 and TRBJ1-2; D is perhaps TRBD1 (5 bases). V was trimmed by 2 bases and J by 8 bases, leaving 12 bases between them. Germline V gene lookup returns CDR1 MNHEY and CDR2 SVGEGT. The CDR3 covers 13 residues. The chain's CDR3 is CASSYAQGFGYTF. The CDR3 bases are TGTGCCAGCAGTTACGCGCAGGGATTCGGCTACACCTTC.

The V gene is TRBV19, the J gene TRBJ1-5; possible D gene TRBD1, 6 bases. This CDR3 has 13 amino acids. CDR1 LNHDA and CDR2 SQIVND come from the germline V gene (reference sequence). Trimming stripped 9 bases from V and 3 bases from J, with 12 bases between. CDR3 loop: CASVGQPNQPQHF. The CDR3 DNA follows: TGTGCCAGCGTCGGACAGCCCAATCAGCCCCAGCATTTT.

The gene calls are TRBV5-1 and TRBJ2-7; D not certain. V lost 0 bases and J 2 bases, leaving 9 bases between the germline ends. CDR1 is SGHRS, CDR2 YFSETQ, per germline. The length of the CDR3 is 14 residues. CDR3 loop: CASSLDPSTYEQYF. CDR3 nucleotides: TGCGCCAGCAGCTTGGATCCCAGTACCTACGAGCAGTACTTC.

This clone turned up a few times. This chain links TRBV19 with TRBJ1-5, with D tentatively TRBD1 (5 bases). The CDR3 consists of 17 residues. Germline-derived CDR1 and CDR2 are LNHDA and SQIVND (reference sequence). Trimming left V 5 bases short and J 5 bases short, with 22 bases between. CDR3 in amino acids: CASSPRRGGGNHQPQHF. The CDR3 bases are TGTGCCAGTAGTCCGAGGCGGGGCGGGGGGAATCATCAGCCCCAGCATTTT.

This chain uses TRBV30 with TRBJ2-3; TRBD2 matches 10 bases. Germline CDR1 reads GTSNPN; CDR2 reads SVGIG (reference sequence). With 2 bases clipped from V and 4 bases from J, the junction kept 9 bases outside the gene matches. The CDR3 length is 16 residues. The DNA for the CDR3 is TGTGCCTGGAGTCCGGAGCGGGGGGGCCTCGCAGATACGCAGTATTTT. The encoded protein is CAWSPERGGLADTQYF.

This clone appeared a single time. V and J are TRBV11-3 and TRBJ1-2, with D maybe TRBD1 (6 bases). Germline assignment: CDR1 SGHNT and CDR2 YENEEA. The CDR3 runs to 14 residues. V was clipped by 0 bases and J by 2 bases, with 7 bases between them. CDR3 sequence (DNA): TGTGCCAGCAGCTTAGAGGACAGAAACTATGGCTACACCTTC. Translating it yields CASSLEDRNYGYTF.

The rearrangement joins TRBV2 to TRBJ2-7; the match to TRBD2 covers 11 bases. Germline trimming cut 5 bases from V and 6 bases from J; bases unmatched to any gene: 12. Per germline, CDR1 SNHLY and CDR2 FYNNEI. This CDR3 has 16 residues. Here the CDR3 reads CASSTHSSGGAGEQYF. The CDR3 DNA reads TGTGCCAGCAGTACCCATAGTAGCGGGGGGGCAGGCGAGCAGTACTTC.

This clone came up a few times. The chain has TRBV6-2 or TRBV6-3 and TRBJ1-3; possibly TRBD1 for D (6 bases). The CDR3 is 14 residues long. V dropped 5 bases and J dropped 4 bases, with 12 bases sitting between them. CDR1 and CDR2 (germline): MNHEY, SVGEGT. CDR3 nucleotide sequence: TGTGCCAGCAGTCTACAGGGTGCCGGAAACACCATATATTTT. Residues: CASSLQGAGNTIYF.

This clone was detected only once. V gene TRBV2 combines with J gene TRBJ1-3, with D perhaps matching TRBD1 (5 bases). The CDR3 sequence is 15 residues long. Trimming removed 2 bases from V and 0 bases from J, with 8 bases in between. Germline assignment: CDR1 SNHLY and CDR2 FYNNEI. CDR3 DNA: TGTGCCAGCAGTGAAAGGGGCGGCTCTGGAAACACCATATATTTT. Its translation is CASSERGGSGNTIYF.

The rearrangement uses TRBV2 and TRBJ1-6; D gene unclear. Trimming removed 3 bases at V and 7 bases at J, with 19 bases between. This CDR3 contains 17 residues. Germline V gene data show CDR1 as SNHLY and CDR2 as FYNNEI. The CDR3 spells CASSDGNARARNSPLHF. CDR3 sequence (DNA): TGTGCCAGCAGTGACGGGAATGCGAGGGCCAGGAATTCACCCCTCCACTTT. Full variable domain (missing parts from reference TRBV2 and TRBJ1-6): EPEVTQTPSHQVTQMGQEVILRCVPISNHLYFYWYRQILGQKVEFLVSFYNNEISEKSEIFDDQFSVERPDGSNFTLKIRSTKLEDSAMYFCASSDGNARARNSPLHFGNGTRLTVT.

The gene calls are TRBV5-4 and TRBJ1-2; TRBD1 agrees at 9 bases. Germline V gene data show CDR1 as SGHNT and CDR2 as YYREEE (reference sequence). The length of the CDR3 is 16 residues. Trimming took 5 bases from V and 0 from J; bases not matched to a gene: 8. CDR3 coding DNA: TGTGCCAGCAGGACCCGGGGACAGGGTACTAACTATGGCTACACCTTC. Amino acid sequence: CASRTRGQGTNYGYTF.

The chain couples TRBV9 to TRBJ2-1; TRBD1 is a possible D gene (5 bases). Trimming took off 0 bases at V and 8 bases at J, with 15 bases between the two ends. Germline V gene data show CDR1 as SGDLS and CDR2 as YYNGEE. There are 15 residues in the CDR3. The CDR3, as DNA: TGTGCCAGCAGCGTAGCTCAGGCAGGGTACCATGAGCAGTTCTTC. Its translation is CASSVAQAGYHEQFF.

This chain links TRBV5-6 with TRBJ2-1, with 7 bases matching TRBD1. Looked up from germline, CDR1 is SGHDT and CDR2 is YYEEEE. The V and J ends lost 0 bases and 5 bases, in that order; junction bases with no gene match: 2. The CDR3 consists of 14 residues. DNA of the CDR3: TGTGCCAGCAGCTTGGAGGGGGCGAACAATGAGCAGTTCTTC. As protein: CASSLEGANNEQFF. Full variable domain (outside the CDR3, taken from reference TRBV5-6 and TRBJ2-1): DAGVTQSPTHLIKTRGQQVTLRCSPKSGHDTVSWYQQALGQGPQFIFQYYEEEERQRGNFPDRFSGHQFPNYSSELNVNALLLGDSALYLCASSLEGANNEQFFGPGTRLTVL.

V is TRBV25-1 and J is TRBJ2-2, with 9 bases matching TRBD1. The CDR3 length is 15 residues. Germline loops: CDR1 MGHDK, CDR2 SYGVNS. Trimming removed 3 bases from V and 4 bases from J; junction bases left unmatched: 3. The CDR3 nucleotides read TGTGCCAGCAGTGACCGGGACAGGGTCACCGGGGAGCTGTTTTTT. It codes for CASSDRDRVTGELFF.